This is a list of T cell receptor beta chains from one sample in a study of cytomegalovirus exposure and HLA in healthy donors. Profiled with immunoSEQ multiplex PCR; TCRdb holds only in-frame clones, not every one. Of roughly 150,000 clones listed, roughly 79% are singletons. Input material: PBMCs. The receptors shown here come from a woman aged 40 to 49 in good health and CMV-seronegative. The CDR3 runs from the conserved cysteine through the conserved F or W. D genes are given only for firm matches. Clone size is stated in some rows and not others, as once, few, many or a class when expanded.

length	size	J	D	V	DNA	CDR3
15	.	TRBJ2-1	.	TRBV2	TGTGCCAGCAGTAGAAAAGACTCCTCCTACAATGAGCAGTTCTTC	CASSRKDSSYNEQFF
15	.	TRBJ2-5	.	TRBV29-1	TGCAGCGTTGAAGCCTGCCTGGGGGCGACGGAGACCCAGTACTTC	CSVEACLGATETQYF
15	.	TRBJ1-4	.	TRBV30	TGTGCCTGGAGTGTCGGAGGGACTGCTAATGAAAAACTGTTTTTT	CAWSVGGTANEKLFF
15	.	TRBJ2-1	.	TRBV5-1	TGCGCCAGCAGCCGGTCGGCGACAAATGGCAATGAGCAGTTCTTC	CASSRSATNGNEQFF
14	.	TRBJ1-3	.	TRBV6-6	TGTGCCAGCACCAACAGGTACTCTGGAAACACCATATATTTT	CASTNRYSGNTIYF
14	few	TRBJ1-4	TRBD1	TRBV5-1	TGCGCCAGCAGCCAGGACAGGGGTAATGAAAAACTGTTTTTT	CASSQDRGNEKLFF
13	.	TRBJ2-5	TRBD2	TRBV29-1	TGCAGCGCCGGGTCTAGCGGGAGAGAGACCCAGTACTTC	CSAGSSGRETQYF
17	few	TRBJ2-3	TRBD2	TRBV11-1	TGTGCCAGCAGCTTAAATACTGCGGGAGACGGGACAGATACGCAGTATTTT	CASSLNTAGDGTDTQYF
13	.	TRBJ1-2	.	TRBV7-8	TGTGCCAGCAGCTTAGCGGGAAGGGAGGGCTACACCTTC	CASSLAGREGYTF
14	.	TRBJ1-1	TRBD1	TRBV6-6	TGTGCCAGCAGTTCGACAGGGGGTAACCCTGAAGCTTTCTTT	CASSSTGGNPEAFF
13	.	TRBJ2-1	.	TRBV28	TGTGCCAGCAGATTATTGACGGCGGGTGAGCAGTTCTTC	CASRLLTAGEQFF
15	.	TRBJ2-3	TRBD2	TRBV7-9	TGTGCCAGCAGCTGGACGGGAGGGCCTACAGATACGCAGTATTTT	CASSWTGGPTDTQYF
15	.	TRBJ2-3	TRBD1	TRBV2	TGTGCCAGCAGTGAGGCGACAGGGAAAACAGATACGCAGTATTTT	CASSEATGKTDTQYF
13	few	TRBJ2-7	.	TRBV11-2	TGTGCCAGCAGCCTGCTGACGGAGTACGAGCAGTACTTC	CASSLLTEYEQYF
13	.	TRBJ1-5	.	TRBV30	TGTGCCTGGGGAGCCCGGGGGAATCAGCCCCAGCATTTT	CAWGARGNQPQHF
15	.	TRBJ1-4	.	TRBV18	TGTGCCAGCTCACCACCGGACACTCGTGCGGAAAAACTGTTTTTT	CASSPPDTRAEKLFF
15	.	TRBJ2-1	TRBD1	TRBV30	TGTGCCTTTTCAAAGGGACAGGGAGGATGGAGTGAGCAGTTCTTC	CAFSKGQGGWSEQFF
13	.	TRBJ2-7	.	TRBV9	TGTGCCAGCAGCGCTGGGACTTACTACGAGCAGTACTTC	CASSAGTYYEQYF
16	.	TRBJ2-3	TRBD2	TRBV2	TGTGCCAGCAGTGCCGTAGCGGGACTCGGCACAGATACGCAGTATTTT	CASSAVAGLGTDTQYF
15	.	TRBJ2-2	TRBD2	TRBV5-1	TGCGCCAGCAGCCCTCCTAGCGGGACGGGCGGGGAGCTGTTTTTT	CASSPPSGTGGELFF
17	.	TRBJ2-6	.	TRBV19	TGTGCCAGTAGTATAGGGCAGGGGGGTGGTGGGGCCAACGTCCTGACTTTC	CASSIGQGGGGANVLTF